This TCR beta chain was sequenced for a study of cytomegalovirus exposure and HLA in healthy donors. The junction had 7 bases not matched to a gene; V was cut back by 8 bases and J by 2 bases. The CDR3 extends over 14 amino acids. From germline, CDR1 is LNHDA and CDR2 SQIVND (reference sequence). The PCR contained 60 Vbeta and 13 Jbeta primers. Data came from immunoSEQ multiplex PCR; TCRdb stores just in-frame clones and leaves some out. Here the sample spans roughly 190,000 clones, around 74% being singletons. The TCR sequence derives from a girl aged 10-17 years in good health and CMV-seropositive. This sequence joins TRBV19 and TRBJ2-3, with 7 positions matching TRBD2. The sequenced sample was PBMCs. The CDR3 sequence: CASATSIITDTQYF. Here the CDR3 DNA reads TGTGCCAGTGCGACTAGCATCATCACAGATACGCAGTATTTT.